This TCR beta chain emerged from a study of blood T cell repertoires in COVID-19. Study overall: Samples of COVID-19 (acute and convalescent) were obtained from the United States, Italy and Spain.

A few counts support this clone. The ends lost 4 bases at V and 3 bases at J; junction bases unmatched: 6. Germline CDR1 SGHNT, CDR2 YYREEE (reference sequence). The CDR3 extends over 15 amino acids. In the original workflow: Estimates of nucleated cell counts were drawn from the amplification of reference gene primers. Profiling relied on immunoSEQ multiplex PCR, and the TCRdb table lists in-frame clones only, not all of them. For V, J and clone size, that table is used; D and trimming come from the DNA. This table holds approximately 110,000 clones, over 75% found once. The V and J genes are TRBV5-4 and TRBJ2-3, with TRBD1 matching over 9 bases. The receptor was derived from a man aged 50 to 60 with acute or convalescent COVID-19. The specimen sequenced was peripheral blood. CDR3 coding DNA: TGTGCCAGCAGCCCCTGGACAGGGGAAACAGATACGCAGTATTTT. Translated, it gives CASSPWTGETDTQYF.